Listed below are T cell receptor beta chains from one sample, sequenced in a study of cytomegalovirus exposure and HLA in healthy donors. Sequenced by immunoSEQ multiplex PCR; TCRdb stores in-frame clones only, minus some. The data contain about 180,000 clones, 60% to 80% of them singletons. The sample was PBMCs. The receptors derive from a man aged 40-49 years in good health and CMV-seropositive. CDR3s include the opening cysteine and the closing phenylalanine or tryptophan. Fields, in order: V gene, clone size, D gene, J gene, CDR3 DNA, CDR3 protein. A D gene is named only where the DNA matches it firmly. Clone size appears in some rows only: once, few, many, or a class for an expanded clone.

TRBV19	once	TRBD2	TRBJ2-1	TGTGCCAGTAGTCTCGTCGGCGGGGGTAGCGGGAATGAGCAGTTCTTC	CASSLVGGGSGNEQFF
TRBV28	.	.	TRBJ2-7	TGTGCCAGCAGTTTGCCGGGAGAGGGTTACGAGCAGTACTTC	CASSLPGEGYEQYF
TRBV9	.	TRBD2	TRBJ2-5	TGTGCCAGCAGCGTAGAAGGCGGGAGCTTCCAAGAGACCCAGTACTTC	CASSVEGGSFQETQYF
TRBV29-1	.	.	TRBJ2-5	TGCAGCGTTGTGTTCACGGAAGAGACCCAGTACTTC	CSVVFTEETQYF
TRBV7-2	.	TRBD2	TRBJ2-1	TGTGCCAGCGACGGACTAGCGGGCGATGAGCAGTTCTTC	CASDGLAGDEQFF
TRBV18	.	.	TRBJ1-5	TGTGCCAGCTCATCGGACAGATATCAGCCCCAGCATTTT	CASSSDRYQPQHF
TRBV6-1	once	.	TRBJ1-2	TGTGCCACCGCACCGGGGAAAAACTATGGCTACACCTTC	CATAPGKNYGYTF
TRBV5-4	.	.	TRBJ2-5	TGTGCCAGCAGATCTGGACTAACACAAGAGACCCAGTACTTC	CASRSGLTQETQYF
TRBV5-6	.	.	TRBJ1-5	TGTGCCACCTCTCTCGGGGGCAATCAGCCCCAGCATTTT	CATSLGGNQPQHF
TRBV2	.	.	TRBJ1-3	TGTGCCAGCAGTGCATCGACTCTTGCTGGAAACACCATATATTTT	CASSASTLAGNTIYF
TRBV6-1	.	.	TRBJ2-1	TGTGCCAGCAGAGAGGGGGGGAGGAATGAGCAGTTCTTC	CASREGGRNEQFF
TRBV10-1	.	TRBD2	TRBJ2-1	TGCGCCAGCAGTGGCCCCGGGACTAGGGCCCCGGGGTATGAGCAGTTCTTC	CASSGPGTRAPGYEQFF
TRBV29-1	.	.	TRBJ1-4	TGCAGCGCAAAGGTCGACAGTGGGGAAAAACTGTTTTTT	CSAKVDSGEKLFF
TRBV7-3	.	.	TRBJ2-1	TGTGCCAGCAGCTTAAAGGGCAGGGGCATCCCCCACAATGAGCAGTTCTTC	CASSLKGRGIPHNEQFF
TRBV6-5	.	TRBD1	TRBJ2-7	TGTGCCAGCAGTAGGGGACAGCGATTCTACGAGCAGTACTTC	CASSRGQRFYEQYF
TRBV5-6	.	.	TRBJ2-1	TGTGCCAGCAGCTTGAGCCTTCATGAGCAGTTCTTC	CASSLSLHEQFF
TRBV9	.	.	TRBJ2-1	TGTGCCAGCAGCGTAGATGGACATCCTTACAATGAGCAGTTCTTC	CASSVDGHPYNEQFF
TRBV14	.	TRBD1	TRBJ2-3	TGTGCCAGCAGCCAAGTAGGGGGCCCGGGGGATACGCAGTATTTT	CASSQVGGPGDTQYF
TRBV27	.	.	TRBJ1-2	TGTGCCAGCAGTCTGTACGGACGGGGGGCTAACTATGGCTACACTTTC	CASSLYGRGANYGYTF
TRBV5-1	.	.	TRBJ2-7	TGCGCCAGCAGCTTGTCGGTGGTCTCCTACGAGCAGTACTTC	CASSLSVVSYEQYF
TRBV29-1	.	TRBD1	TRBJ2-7	TGCAGCGTTGAAGGGACAGGGCTGTACGAGCAGTACTTC	CSVEGTGLYEQYF
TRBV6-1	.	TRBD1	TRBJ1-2	TGTGCCAGCTCCACAGGGGGCAACTATGGCTACACCTTC	CASSTGGNYGYTF
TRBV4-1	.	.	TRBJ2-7	TGCGCCAGCAGCCAAGATCCCGCTCCCCGGGAAGGGTACGAGCAGTACTTC	CASSQDPAPREGYEQYF
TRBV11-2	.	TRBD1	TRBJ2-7	TGTGCCAGCAGCTTAGAGCAGGGGGCAATATACGAGCAGTACTTC	CASSLEQGAIYEQYF
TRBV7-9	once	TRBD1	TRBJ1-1	TGTGCCAGCAGCCTGGGACAGACTAACACTGAAGCTTTCTTT	CASSLGQTNTEAFF
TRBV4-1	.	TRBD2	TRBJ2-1	TGCGCCAGCAGCCTTTTCTTAGCGGGAGGGTCCAATGAGCAGTTCTTC	CASSLFLAGGSNEQFF
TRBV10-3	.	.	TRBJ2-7	TGTGCCATCAGCCCGCGGGGCACCTCCTACGAGCAGTACTTC	CAISPRGTSYEQYF
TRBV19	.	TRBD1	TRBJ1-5	TGTGCCAGTCTGGACTCGGGACAGGGGGTTCAGCCCCAGCATTTT	CASLDSGQGVQPQHF
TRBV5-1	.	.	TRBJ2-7	TGCGCCAGCAGCTTGGAAGCGGGCAGCTCCTACGAGCAGTACTTC	CASSLEAGSSYEQYF
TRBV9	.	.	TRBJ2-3	TGTGCCAGCAGCGTTTCAGTATCTAGCACAGATGCGCAGTATTTT	CASSVSVSSTDAQYF
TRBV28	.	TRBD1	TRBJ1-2	TGTGCCAGCAGTTTTTTTGCGGGGACAGGATTCCCCGAACAAGATGGCTACACCTTC	CASSFFAGTGFPEQDGYTF
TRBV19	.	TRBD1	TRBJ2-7	TGTGCCAGTAGTATAGGTTTGGGGACAGGGACCTACGAGCAGTACTTC	CASSIGLGTGTYEQYF
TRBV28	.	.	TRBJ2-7	TGTGCCAGCAGTTCGGACTACTCCTACGAGCAGTACTTC	CASSSDYSYEQYF
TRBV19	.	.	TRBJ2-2	TGTGCCAGTAGTATATTAGAGAACACCGGGGAGCTGTTTTTT	CASSILENTGELFF
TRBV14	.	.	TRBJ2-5	TGTGCCAGCAGCCAAGAATGGAGGGGAGGCGAGACCCAGTACTTC	CASSQEWRGGETQYF
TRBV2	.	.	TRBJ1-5	TGTGCCAGCAGTGTCGGGGTCGGTCAGCCCCAGCATTTT	CASSVGVGQPQHF
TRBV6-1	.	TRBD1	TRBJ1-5	TGTGCCAGCAGTACTGGACAGGGTTTTCAGCCCCAGCATTTT	CASSTGQGFQPQHF
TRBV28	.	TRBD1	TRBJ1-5	TGTGCCAGCAGTTTCTTACAGGGGAGACAGCCCCAGCATTTT	CASSFLQGRQPQHF
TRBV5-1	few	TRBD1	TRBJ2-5	TGCGCCAGCAGCTTGGGGGGACAGGGAGGAGAGACCCAGTACTTC	CASSLGGQGGETQYF
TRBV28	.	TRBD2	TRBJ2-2	TGTGCCATCAGTATGATAACTAGCGGGAGAGGGGAGCTGTTTTTT	CAISMITSGRGELFF
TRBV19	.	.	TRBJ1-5	TGTGCCAGTAGTATAGACCTTACCTCCTTTAGGCATTTT	CASSIDLTSFRHF
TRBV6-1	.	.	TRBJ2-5	TGTGCCAGCCTTGGGGGGGCCAAAGAGACCCAGTACTTC	CASLGGAKETQYF
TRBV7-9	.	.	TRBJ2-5	TGTGCCAGCAGCTTTGAGGGTGGCCGCGAGACCCAGTACTTC	CASSFEGGRETQYF
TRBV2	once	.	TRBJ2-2	TGTGCCAGCAGTCCCACAGGGTTACGAGGCGGGGAGCTGTTTTTT	CASSPTGLRGGELFF
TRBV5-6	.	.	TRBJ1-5	TGTGCCAGCAGCTTGCTGAGGGCTGCCAATCAGCCCCAGCATTTT	CASSLLRAANQPQHF
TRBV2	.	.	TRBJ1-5	TGTGCCAGCCACCTGGACAACAATCAGCCCCAGCATTTT	CASHLDNNQPQHF
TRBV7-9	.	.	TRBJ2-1	TGTGCCAGCAGCTCGCACGGAGCCCCCTACAATGAGCAGTTCTTC	CASSSHGAPYNEQFF
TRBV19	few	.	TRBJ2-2	TGTGCCAGTAGTAGGTTTCAGGGTGCCGGGGAGCTGTTTTTT	CASSRFQGAGELFF
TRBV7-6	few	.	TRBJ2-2	TGTGCCAGCAGCTTAGGGCAGAACACCGGGGAGCTGTTTTTT	CASSLGQNTGELFF
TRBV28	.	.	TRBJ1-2	TGTGCCAGCAGTTGGGACTCTTATGGCTACACCTTC	CASSWDSYGYTF
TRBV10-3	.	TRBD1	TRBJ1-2	TGTGCCATCAGTGGGGACAGGGGGCTTGGCTACACCTTC	CAISGDRGLGYTF
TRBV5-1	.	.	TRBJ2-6	TGCGCCAGCAGCTTTCGACCCTCTGGGGCCAACGGCCTGACTTTC	CASSFRPSGANGLTF
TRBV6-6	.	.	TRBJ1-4	TGTGCCAGCAGCGATCGGAATTCGGGTAATGAAAAACTGTTTTTT	CASSDRNSGNEKLFF
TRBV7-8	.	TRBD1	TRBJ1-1	TGTGCCAGCAGCCCCCGGGACAGGGGCGCTGAAGCTTTCTTT	CASSPRDRGAEAFF
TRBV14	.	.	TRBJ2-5	TGTGCCAGCAGCCCGCGGACGGGACAAGAGACCCAGTACTTC	CASSPRTGQETQYF